This TCR beta chain was captured in a study of glioma-infiltrating T cells after dendritic cell vaccination. The overall study: Patients had newly diagnosed or recurrent glioblastoma and received dendritic cell vaccines. The vaccine used monocyte-derived dendritic cells pulsed overnight with autologous tumor lysate.

The primer mix had 60 V beta and 13 J beta primers. Assay: immunoSEQ multiplex PCR; the TCRdb copy retains only in-frame clones and omits some. The sample lists around 92,000 clones; approximately 80% were seen once. Stated time point: after dendritic cell vaccination, including at tumor progression/relapse. Fresh-frozen tumor tissue and more than two years of survival data were available for all. Looked up from germline, CDR1 is LNHDA and CDR2 is SQIVND (reference sequence). The length of the CDR3 is 13 residues. V lost 5 bases, J lost 8 bases, and 13 bases lay in between. The sample here was blood, taken after dendritic cell vaccination. V and J are TRBV19 and TRBJ2-1, with D unresolved. This receptor was obtained from a human donor with glioblastoma. As DNA, the CDR3 is TGTGCCAGTAGTCGCGACTTCGAGGATGAGCAGTTCTTC. This codes for CASSRDFEDEQFF. Drawing the rest from reference TRBV19 and TRBJ2-1, the complete variable domain is DGGITQSPKYLFRKEGQNVTLSCEQNLNHDAMYWYRQDPGQGLRLIYYSQIVNDFQKGDIAEGYSVSREKKESFPLTVTSAQKNPTAFYLCASSRDFEDEQFFGPGTRLTVL.